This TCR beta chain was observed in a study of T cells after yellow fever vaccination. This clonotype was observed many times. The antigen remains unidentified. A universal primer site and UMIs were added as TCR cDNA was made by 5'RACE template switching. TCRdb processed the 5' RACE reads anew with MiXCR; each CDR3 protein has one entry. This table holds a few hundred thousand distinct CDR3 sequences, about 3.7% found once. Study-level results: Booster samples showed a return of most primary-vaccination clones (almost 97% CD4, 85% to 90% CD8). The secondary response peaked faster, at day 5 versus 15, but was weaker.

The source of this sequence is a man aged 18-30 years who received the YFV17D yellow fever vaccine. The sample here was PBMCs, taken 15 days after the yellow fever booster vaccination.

DNA for the CDR3: TGCAGTGCTGCCGGGACAGGGAGTTCGAATGAGCAGTTCTTC. This translates into CSAAGTGSSNEQFF. The J gene is TRBJ2-1, the V gene TRBV20-1; 9 bases line up with TRBD1. The CDR3 runs to 14 residues. J was trimmed by 7 bases and V by 5 bases; bases with no gene match: 9. CDR1 and CDR2 from the germline V gene are DFQATT and SNEGSKA (reference sequence).